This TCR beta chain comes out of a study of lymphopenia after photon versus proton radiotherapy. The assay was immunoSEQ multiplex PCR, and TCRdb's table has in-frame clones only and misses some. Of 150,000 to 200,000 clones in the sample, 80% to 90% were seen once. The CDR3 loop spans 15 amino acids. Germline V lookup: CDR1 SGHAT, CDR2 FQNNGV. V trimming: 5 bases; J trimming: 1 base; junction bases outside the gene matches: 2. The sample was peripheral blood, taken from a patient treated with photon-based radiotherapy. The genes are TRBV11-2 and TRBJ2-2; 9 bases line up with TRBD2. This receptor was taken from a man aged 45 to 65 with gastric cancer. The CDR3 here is CASSVSGGNTGELFF. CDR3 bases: TGTGCCAGCAGCGTTAGCGGGGGGAACACCGGGGAGCTGTTTTTT. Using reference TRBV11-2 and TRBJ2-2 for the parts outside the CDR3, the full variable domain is EAGVAQSPRYKIIEKRQSVAFWCNPISGHATLYWYQQILGQGPKLLIQFQNNGVVDDSQLPKDRFSAERLKGVDSTLKIQPAKLEDSAVYLCASSVSGGNTGELFFGEGSRLTVL.